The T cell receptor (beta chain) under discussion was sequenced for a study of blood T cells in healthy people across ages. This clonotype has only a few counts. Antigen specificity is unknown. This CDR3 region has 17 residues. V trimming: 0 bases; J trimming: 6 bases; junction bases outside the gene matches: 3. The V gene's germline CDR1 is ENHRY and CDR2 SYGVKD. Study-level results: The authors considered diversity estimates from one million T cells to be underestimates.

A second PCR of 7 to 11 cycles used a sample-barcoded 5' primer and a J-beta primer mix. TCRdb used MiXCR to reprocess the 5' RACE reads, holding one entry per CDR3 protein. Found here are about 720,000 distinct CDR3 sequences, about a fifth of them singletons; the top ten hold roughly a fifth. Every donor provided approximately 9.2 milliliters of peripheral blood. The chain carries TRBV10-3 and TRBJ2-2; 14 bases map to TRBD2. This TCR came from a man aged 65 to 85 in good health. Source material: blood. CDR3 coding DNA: TGTGCCATCAGTGAGTCGCCGGGACTAGCGGGAGCCGGGGAGCTGTTTTTT. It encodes CAISESPGLAGAGELFF.